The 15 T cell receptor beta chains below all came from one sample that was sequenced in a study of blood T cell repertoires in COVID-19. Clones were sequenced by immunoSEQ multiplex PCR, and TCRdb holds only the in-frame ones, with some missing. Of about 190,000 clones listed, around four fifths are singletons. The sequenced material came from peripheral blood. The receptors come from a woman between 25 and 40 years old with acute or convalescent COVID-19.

The chain's CDR3 is CAIRRGLAEDTQYF. The CDR3 DNA is TGTGCCATCAGGAGAGGACTAGCGGAGGATACGCAGTATTTT. The chain joins TRBV10-3 to TRBJ2-3, with 10 bases that match TRBD2. Germline loops: CDR1 ENHRY, CDR2 SYGVKD. The CDR3 is made up of 14 amino acids. The V segment lost 6 bases and the J segment 6 bases; nucleotides outside the gene matches: 6.

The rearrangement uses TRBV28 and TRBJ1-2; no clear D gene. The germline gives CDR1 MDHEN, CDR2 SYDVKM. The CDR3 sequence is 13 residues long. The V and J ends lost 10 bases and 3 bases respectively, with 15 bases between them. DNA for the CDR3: TGTGCCATCCCCGGTACAGTAGACTATGGCTACACCTTC. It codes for CAIPGTVDYGYTF.

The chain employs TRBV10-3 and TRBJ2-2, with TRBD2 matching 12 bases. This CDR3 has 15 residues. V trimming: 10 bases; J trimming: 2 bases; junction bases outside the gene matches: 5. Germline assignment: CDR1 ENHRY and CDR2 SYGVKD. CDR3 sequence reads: CATRLAGENTGELFF. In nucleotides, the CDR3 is TGTGCCACGCGACTAGCGGGAGAAAACACCGGGGAGCTGTTTTTT.

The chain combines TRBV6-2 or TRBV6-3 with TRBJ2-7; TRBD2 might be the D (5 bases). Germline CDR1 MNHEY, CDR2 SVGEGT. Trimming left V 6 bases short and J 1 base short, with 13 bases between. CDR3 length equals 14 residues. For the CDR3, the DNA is TGTGCCAGCAGCCCCCTCGTAGCGTCCTACGAGCAGTACTTC. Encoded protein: CASSPLVASYEQYF.

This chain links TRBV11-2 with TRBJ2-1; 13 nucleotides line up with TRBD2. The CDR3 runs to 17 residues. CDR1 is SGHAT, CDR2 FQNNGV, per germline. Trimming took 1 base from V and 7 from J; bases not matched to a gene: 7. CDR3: CASSLARGLAGNNEQFF. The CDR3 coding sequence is TGTGCCAGCAGCTTAGCCCGGGGACTAGCGGGGAATAATGAGCAGTTCTTC. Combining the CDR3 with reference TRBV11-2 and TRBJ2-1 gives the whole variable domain EAGVAQSPRYKIIEKRQSVAFWCNPISGHATLYWYQQILGQGPKLLIQFQNNGVVDDSQLPKDRFSAERLKGVDSTLKIQPAKLEDSAVYLCASSLARGLAGNNEQFFGPGTRLTVL.

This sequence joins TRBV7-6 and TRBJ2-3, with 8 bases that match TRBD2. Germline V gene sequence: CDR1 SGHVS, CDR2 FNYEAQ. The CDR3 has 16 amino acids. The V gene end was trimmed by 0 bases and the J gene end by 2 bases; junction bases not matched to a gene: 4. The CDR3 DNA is TGTGCCAGCAGCTTAGCAGGGACTAGTCCCACAGATACGCAGTATTTT. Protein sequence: CASSLAGTSPTDTQYF.

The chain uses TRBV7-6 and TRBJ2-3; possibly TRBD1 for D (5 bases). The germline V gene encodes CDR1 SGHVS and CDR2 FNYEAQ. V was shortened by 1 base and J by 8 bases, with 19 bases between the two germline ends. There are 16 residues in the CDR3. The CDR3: CASSLGGADPWATQYF. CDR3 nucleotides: TGTGCCAGCAGCTTAGGTGGGGCGGATCCTTGGGCTACGCAGTATTTT. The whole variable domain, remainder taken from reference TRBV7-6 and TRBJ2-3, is GAGVSQSPRYKVTKRGQDVALRCDPISGHVSLYWYRQALGQGPEFLTYFNYEAQQDKSGLPNDRFSAERPEGSISTLTIQRTEQRDSAMYRCASSLGGADPWATQYFGPGTRLTVL.

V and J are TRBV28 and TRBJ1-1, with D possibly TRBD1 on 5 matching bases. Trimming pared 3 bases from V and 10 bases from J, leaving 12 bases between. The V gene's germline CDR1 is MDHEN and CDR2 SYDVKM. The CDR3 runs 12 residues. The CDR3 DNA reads TGTGCCAGCAGTTTGGGGCCAAGGGGAGCTTTCTTT. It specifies CASSLGPRGAFF.

In nucleotides, the CDR3 is TGTGCCAGCACCGGGATACGCTACGAGCAGTACTTC. Translated, it gives CASTGIRYEQYF. The genes are TRBV28 and TRBJ2-7, with TRBD2 as a possible D gene (5 bases). Germline V CDR1 and CDR2: MDHEN, SYDVKM. The CDR3 length is 12 residues. Trimming pared 7 bases from V and 3 bases from J, leaving 10 bases between.

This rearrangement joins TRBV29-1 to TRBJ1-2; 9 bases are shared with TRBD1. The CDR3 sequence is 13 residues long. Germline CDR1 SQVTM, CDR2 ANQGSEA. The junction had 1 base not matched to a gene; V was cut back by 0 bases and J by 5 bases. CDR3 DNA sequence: TGCAGCGTTGAAGAACAGGGGGCTTATGGCTACACCTTC. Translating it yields CSVEEQGAYGYTF.

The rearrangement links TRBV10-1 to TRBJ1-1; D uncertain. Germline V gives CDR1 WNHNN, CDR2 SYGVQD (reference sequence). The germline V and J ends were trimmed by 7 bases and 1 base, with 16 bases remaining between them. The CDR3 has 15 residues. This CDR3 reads CASKPTGRSNTEAFF. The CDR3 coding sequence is TGCGCCAGCAAACCCACCGGGAGGTCGAACACTGAAGCTTTCTTT.

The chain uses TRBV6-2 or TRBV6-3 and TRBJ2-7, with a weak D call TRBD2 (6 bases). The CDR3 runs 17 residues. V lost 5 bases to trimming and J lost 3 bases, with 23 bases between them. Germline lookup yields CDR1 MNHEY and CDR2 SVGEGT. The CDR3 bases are TGTGCCAGCAGTATCGGTACGGGAGTCGGCAAAATCTACGAGCAGTACTTC. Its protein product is CASSIGTGVGKIYEQYF.

The CDR3, as DNA: TGCAGCGCAGGGACAGTCTACGAGCAGTACTTC. Amino acid sequence: CSAGTVYEQYF. The chain has TRBV29-1 and TRBJ2-7; 7 bases fit TRBD1. Germline-derived CDR1 and CDR2 are SQVTM and ANQGSEA. The CDR3 is made up of 11 amino acids. V lost 7 bases and J lost 3; bases outside the gene matches: 3.

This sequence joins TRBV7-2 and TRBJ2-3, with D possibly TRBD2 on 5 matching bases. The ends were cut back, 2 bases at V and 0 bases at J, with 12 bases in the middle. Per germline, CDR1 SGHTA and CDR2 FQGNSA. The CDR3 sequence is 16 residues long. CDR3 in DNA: TGTGCCAGCAGCTTATTTGCAGGCGGGAGCACAGATACGCAGTATTTT. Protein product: CASSLFAGGSTDTQYF.

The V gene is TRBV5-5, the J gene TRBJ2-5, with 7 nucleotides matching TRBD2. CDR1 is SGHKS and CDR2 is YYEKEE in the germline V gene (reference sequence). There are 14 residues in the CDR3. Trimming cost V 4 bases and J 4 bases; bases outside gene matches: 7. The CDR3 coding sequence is TGTGCCAGCAGCCTGGACGGGAGGTTAGAGACCCAGTACTTC. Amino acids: CASSLDGRLETQYF.